Listed below are T cell receptor beta chains from one sample, sequenced in a study of blood T cell repertoires in COVID-19. Profiled with immunoSEQ multiplex PCR; TCRdb holds only in-frame clones, not every one. The data show roughly 120,000 clones, 75% to 90% seen once. Sequencing was carried out using peripheral blood. Receptor source: a human donor in a cohort sampled during active COVID-19. The CDR3 runs from the conserved cysteine through the conserved F or W. A D gene is named only where the DNA matches it firmly. Rows may omit the clone size; those that give it use once, few, many or a size class.

>.|TRBJ2-2|TRBD2|TRBV27
CASKTTGQGTSGRTGELFF
TGTGCCAGCAAAACAACCGGACAGGGGACTAGCGGGAGAACCGGGGAGCTGTTTTTT
>once|TRBJ2-7|.|TRBV28
CASSLYGQSYEQYF
TGTGCCAGCAGTTTATATGGGCAATCCTACGAGCAGTACTTC
>once|TRBJ2-5|TRBD2|TRBV7-2
CASSLQVGGQETQYF
TGTGCCAGCAGCTTACAGGTGGGGGGGCAAGAGACCCAGTACTTC
>few|TRBJ1-2|TRBD1|TRBV28
CASSLSGGGYGYTF
TGTGCCAGCAGTTTATCAGGGGGCGGCTATGGCTACACCTTC
>.|TRBJ1-2|.|TRBV19
CATRAQGLANYGYTF
TGTGCCACCCGGGCGCAGGGCCTGGCTAACTATGGCTACACCTTC
>.|TRBJ1-2|.|TRBV27
CASSPRTGLNYGYTF
TGTGCCAGCAGCCCCCGAACAGGCCTTAACTATGGCTACACCTTC
>.|TRBJ2-5|TRBD1|TRBV4-1
CASSQEGPGTAGTGETQYF
TGCGCCAGCAGCCAAGAAGGTCCGGGGACAGCCGGTACGGGAGAGACCCAGTACTTC
>once|TRBJ2-5|.|TRBV6-5
CASSYQWAVQETQYF
TGTGCCAGCAGTTACCAATGGGCAGTCCAAGAGACCCAGTACTTC
>.|TRBJ2-7|TRBD1|TRBV7-9
CASSLNLGTGFTYEQYF
TGTGCCAGCAGCTTAAATCTCGGGACAGGGTTCACCTACGAGCAGTACTTC
>.|TRBJ2-5|TRBD2|TRBV19
CASSNSGSSWETQYF
TGTGCCAGTAGTAATAGCGGGAGTTCTTGGGAGACCCAGTACTTC